The 27 T cell receptor beta chains below all came from one sample that was sequenced in a study of cytomegalovirus exposure and HLA in healthy donors. Use of 60 Vbeta and 13 Jbeta primers characterized the PCR. The data were produced by immunoSEQ multiplex PCR, yet TCRdb's version contains in-frame clones alone and is incomplete. Among about 98,000 clones, roughly 81% were seen once, and the ten largest hold roughly 1.4%. The sequenced material came from PBMCs. The receptor source for this set is a man aged 40-50 years in good health and CMV-seronegative.

This clone has just one count. V usage is TRBV5-6 and J usage is TRBJ2-7; 9 bases agree with TRBD2. Germline V gene data show CDR1 as SGHDT and CDR2 as YYEEEE. J gave up 6 bases and V 3 bases, and 7 bases lay outside the gene matches. This CDR3 spans 14 amino acids. CDR3 loop: CASSSGTSPSEQYF. CDR3 bases: TGTGCCAGCAGCTCTGGGACTAGCCCATCCGAGCAGTACTTC.

The chain joins TRBV27 to TRBJ2-1; D is unclear. The germline gives CDR1 MNHEY, CDR2 SMNVEV (reference sequence). The CDR3 consists of 14 residues. Trimming shortened V by 8 bases and J by 0 bases, and 11 bases separated the two germline ends. As DNA, the CDR3 is TGTGCCAGCGCACTTGTCTTCTCCTACAATGAGCAGTTCTTC. It codes for CASALVFSYNEQFF.

The chain carries TRBV7-6 and TRBJ2-2; 9 bases agree with TRBD1. The CDR3 extends over 16 amino acids. Germline lookup yields CDR1 SGHVS and CDR2 FNYEAQ. The ends lost 3 bases at V and 5 bases at J; junction bases unmatched: 7. The chain's CDR3 is CASSFGQGMTTGELFF. CDR3 DNA sequence: TGTGCCAGCAGCTTCGGACAGGGGATGACGACCGGGGAGCTGTTTTTT.

The rearrangement uses TRBV6-5 and TRBJ1-4; tentative D call: TRBD1 (5 bases). The CDR3 is made up of 14 amino acids. Trimming cost V 2 bases and J 10 bases, with 14 bases left between them. Per germline, CDR1 MNHEY and CDR2 SVGAGI. The CDR3: CASSYGQGGGKLFF. The CDR3 region has the DNA TGTGCCAGCAGTTACGGGCAGGGAGGCGGAAAACTGTTTTTT.

This clone has more than one count but fewer than ten. The CDR3 bases are TGTGCCAGCAGTTATTATCAGGGTAATAATGAAAAACTGTTTTTT. It codes for CASSYYQGNNEKLFF. The chain couples TRBV6-6 to TRBJ1-4; possible D gene TRBD1, 5 bases. V was shortened by 3 bases and J by 4 bases, with 12 bases between the two germline ends. The CDR3 contains 15 residues. Germline values: CDR1 MNHNY, CDR2 SVGAGI (reference sequence).

The chain employs TRBV5-4 and TRBJ1-2; maybe TRBD1 (6 bases). Germline V lookup: CDR1 SGHNT, CDR2 YYREEE (reference sequence). The CDR3 extends over 12 amino acids. Trimming removed 4 bases from V and 5 bases from J, with 9 bases in between. This CDR3 reads CASSQGQYGYTF. As DNA, the CDR3 is TGTGCCAGCAGCCAAGGACAGTATGGCTACACCTTC.

The rearrangement uses TRBV5-1 and TRBJ1-1, with D perhaps TRBD1 (6 bases). The CDR3 consists of 17 residues. Germline values: CDR1 SGHRS, CDR2 YFSETQ. V lost 4 bases and J 4 bases, leaving 23 bases between the germline ends. The DNA of the CDR3 is TGCGCCAGCAGCCACCGACAGGCCGAAGGGGTGGGCACTGAAGCTTTCTTT. Protein: CASSHRQAEGVGTEAFF.

The chain joins TRBV2 to TRBJ2-2, with 8 bases matching TRBD2. CDR1 SNHLY and CDR2 FYNNEI come from the germline V gene. Trimming cost V 5 bases and J 8 bases; bases outside gene matches: 10. The CDR3 totals 15 residues. The DNA of the CDR3 is TGTGCCAGCAGTTCCGGGACTAGGCTGCTGGGGGAGCTGTTTTTT. Its protein is CASSSGTRLLGELFF. The complete variable domain, with remaining parts taken from reference TRBV2 and TRBJ2-2, reads EPEVTQTPSHQVTQMGQEVILRCVPISNHLYFYWYRQILGQKVEFLVSFYNNEISEKSEIFDDQFSVERPDGSNFTLKIRSTKLEDSAMYFCASSSGTRLLGELFFGEGSRLTVL.

The chain joins TRBV7-2 to TRBJ2-3, with TRBD2 as a possible D gene (6 bases). Germline V lookup: CDR1 SGHTA, CDR2 FQGNSA. CDR3 length equals 15 residues. Trimming removed 4 bases at V and 2 bases at J, with 13 bases between. CDR3: CASSSRGPSTDTQYF. CDR3 bases: TGTGCCAGCAGCTCGCGGGGTCCCTCCACAGATACGCAGTATTTT.

V is TRBV5-1 and J is TRBJ2-3; 7 bases map to TRBD1. The CDR3 is 15 amino acids. With V trimmed by 4 bases and J by 6 bases, 11 bases remained unmatched. Germline-derived CDR1 and CDR2 are SGHRS and YFSETQ. The CDR3 protein is CASSGGQQLWDTQYF. For the CDR3, the DNA is TGCGCCAGCAGCGGGGGACAGCAACTGTGGGATACGCAGTATTTT. The entire variable domain, with the rest obtained from reference TRBV5-1 and TRBJ2-3, is as follows: KAGVTQTPRYLIKTRGQQVTLSCSPISGHRSVSWYQQTPGQGLQFLFEYFSETQRNKGNFPGRFSGRQFSNSRSEMNVSTLELGDSALYLCASSGGQQLWDTQYFGPGTRLTVL.

The chain combines TRBV28 with TRBJ2-7; D perhaps matches TRBD1 (6 bases). CDR1 and CDR2 (germline): MDHEN, SYDVKM. The CDR3 is 18 residues long. Trimming pared 1 base from V and 1 base from J, leaving 20 bases between. This CDR3 reads CASSLYPTWDKSSYEQYF. The CDR3 bases are TGTGCCAGCAGTTTATATCCGACCTGGGACAAAAGTTCCTACGAGCAGTACTTC.

The chain carries TRBV21-1 and TRBJ1-5; TRBD1 is the table's D call and was not checked against the DNA. TRBV21-1 is recorded as a pseudogene. The CDR3 is made up of 16 amino acids. DNA of the CDR3: TGTGCCAGCAGCAGGGACAAAGAAGATAGCAATCAGCCCCAGCATTTT. It translates to CASSRDKEDSNQPQHF.

V usage is TRBV27 and J usage is TRBJ1-5, with a tentative D call TRBD1 (6 bases). Trimming removed 5 bases at V and 4 bases at J, with 15 bases between. This CDR3 spans 15 amino acids. Per the germline V gene, CDR1 is MNHEY and CDR2 is SMNVEV (reference sequence). The CDR3 sequence: CASSPNRVGNQPQHF. In nucleotides, the CDR3 is TGTGCCAGCAGTCCCAACAGGGTTGGGAATCAGCCCCAGCATTTT.

This clone was counted a few times. This chain joins TRBV30 and TRBJ1-2; 7 nucleotides align to TRBD1. From germline, CDR1 is GTSNPN and CDR2 SVGIG (reference sequence). The CDR3 covers 12 residues. V was clipped by 8 bases and J by 2 bases; unmatched bases: 5. The CDR3 bases are TGTGCCCGCCGACAGGGAAACTATGGCTACACCTTC. Its protein is CARRQGNYGYTF.

The table lists this clone with a few counts. The chain joins TRBV6-1 to TRBJ2-7; 11 nucleotides align to TRBD1. CDR1 and CDR2 from the germline V gene are MNHNS and SASEGT. V lost 2 bases, J lost 5 bases, and 5 bases stayed unmatched. This CDR3 has 15 residues. In DNA form, the CDR3 reads TGTGCCAGCAGTGAATCTGGGACAGGGGGTGACGAGCAGTACTTC. This encodes CASSESGTGGDEQYF.

The chain combines TRBV27 with TRBJ2-3, with TRBD1 as a possible D gene (5 bases). This CDR3 is 14 amino acids long. The V gene lost 6 bases and the J gene lost 5 bases, with 15 bases spanning the gap. Germline V CDR1 and CDR2: MNHEY, SMNVEV (reference sequence). In DNA form, the CDR3 reads TGTGCCAGCAGCCTAGGGGCGTCGGGAGATACGCAGTATTTT. The encoded protein is CASSLGASGDTQYF.

The rearrangement uses TRBV9 and TRBJ2-3, with D possibly matching TRBD1 (6 bases). The CDR3 runs to 13 residues. Germline lookup yields CDR1 SGDLS and CDR2 YYNGEE. The V end lost 0 bases, the J end lost 6 bases, and 8 bases lay between the germline ends. CDR3 nucleotides: TGTGCCAGCAGCGTAGAGGGGGTGGATACGCAGTATTTT. Amino acid sequence: CASSVEGVDTQYF.

This clone was picked up one time. The chain couples TRBV5-4 to TRBJ2-7, with 8 bases matching TRBD1. Per the germline V gene, CDR1 is SGHNT and CDR2 is YYREEE (reference sequence). This CDR3 region has 14 residues. J lost 2 bases, V lost 1 base, and 2 bases had no gene match. CDR3 nucleotide sequence: TGTGCCAGCAGCTTGTCAGGGGGCCCCTACGAGCAGTACTTC. Translated, it gives CASSLSGGPYEQYF.

The chain employs TRBV27 and TRBJ1-2, with 9 bases matching TRBD1. Per the germline V gene, CDR1 is MNHEY and CDR2 is SMNVEV (reference sequence). CDR3 length equals 13 residues. J lost 4 bases, V lost 8 bases, and 5 bases had no gene match. The CDR3 bases are TGTGCCAGCCGGGAACAGGGGGCCTATGGCTACACCTTC. It codes for CASREQGAYGYTF.

This sequence joins TRBV29-1 and TRBJ1-4; 7 nucleotides agree with TRBD1. V lost 4 bases to trimming and J lost 4 bases; unmatched junction nucleotides: 0. CDR3 length equals 12 residues. Germline values: CDR1 SQVTM, CDR2 ANQGSEA. The CDR3 loop is CSVAGGNEKLFF. Here the CDR3 DNA reads TGCAGCGTTGCAGGGGGTAATGAAAAACTGTTTTTT.

The chain is built from TRBV5-1 and TRBJ2-7, with D possibly matching TRBD1 (6 bases). CDR1 is SGHRS, CDR2 YFSETQ, per germline. The CDR3 length is 14 residues. Trimming removed 0 bases from V and 3 bases from J, with 10 bases in between. The CDR3 loop is CASSLVGQNYEQYF. Written as DNA, the CDR3 is TGCGCCAGCAGCTTGGTGGGACAAAACTACGAGCAGTACTTC. Based on the CDR3 plus reference TRBV5-1 and TRBJ2-7, the full variable domain is KAGVTQTPRYLIKTRGQQVTLSCSPISGHRSVSWYQQTPGQGLQFLFEYFSETQRNKGNFPGRFSGRQFSNSRSEMNVSTLELGDSALYLCASSLVGQNYEQYFGPGTRLTVT.

To note about this clone: Relative to the germline gene, one junction end is altered; a read error may explain this. This chain links TRBV7-9 with TRBJ1-2; possible D gene TRBD1, 6 bases. The germline V gene encodes CDR1 SEHNR and CDR2 FQNEAQ (reference sequence). CDR3 length: 14 residues. DNA for the CDR3: TGTACCAGCAGCAACCAGACAGGCTGGTATGGCTACACCTTC. It specifies CTSSNQTGWYGYTF.

This clone has a handful of counts. The CDR3 here is CASSLGNSNQPQHF. Written as DNA, the CDR3 is TGTGCCAGCAGCTTGGGTAATAGCAATCAGCCCCAGCATTTT. The chain links TRBV5-4 to TRBJ1-5; D remains ambiguous. Germline V gene sequence: CDR1 SGHNT, CDR2 YYREEE (reference sequence). The ends were cut back, 0 bases at V and 0 bases at J, with 4 bases in the middle. The CDR3 extends over 14 amino acids.

J is TRBJ2-2 and V is TRBV19; TRBD2 agrees at 8 bases. From germline, CDR1 is LNHDA and CDR2 SQIVND (reference sequence). The ends lost 8 bases at V and 4 bases at J; junction bases unmatched: 6. This CDR3 region has 14 residues. The CDR3 reads CASPGGPRTGELFF. The CDR3 DNA reads TGTGCCAGTCCGGGGGGGCCTCGCACCGGGGAGCTGTTTTTT.

This sequence joins TRBV14 and TRBJ2-2, with 7 bases aligning to TRBD2. The CDR3 loop spans 15 amino acids. With V trimmed by 2 bases and J by 1 base, 1 base remained unmatched. CDR1 is SGHDN, CDR2 FVKESK, per germline. CDR3 nucleotide sequence: TGTGCCAGCAGCCAATGGGGGGGGAACACCGGGGAGCTGTTTTTT. Translated, it gives CASSQWGGNTGELFF.

The V gene is TRBV30, the J gene TRBJ2-7, with a weak D call TRBD1 (5 bases). CDR3 length equals 11 residues. The V and J ends lost 1 base and 12 bases respectively, with 13 bases between them. Germline lookup yields CDR1 GTSNPN and CDR2 SVGIG (reference sequence). The DNA of the CDR3 is TGTGCCTGGAGTGGGGGCCGTTATGTGTACTTC. Protein: CAWSGGRYVYF.

V usage is TRBV27 and J usage is TRBJ2-2; the match to TRBD2 covers 8 bases. Germline CDR1 is MNHEY and CDR2 is SMNVEV (reference sequence). The V segment lost 3 bases and the J segment 5 bases; nucleotides outside the gene matches: 11. CDR3 length equals 17 residues. DNA for the CDR3: TGTGCCAGCAGTTTTATCTGGAGCGGGGGACAAACCGGGGAGCTGTTTTTT. Protein: CASSFIWSGGQTGELFF.